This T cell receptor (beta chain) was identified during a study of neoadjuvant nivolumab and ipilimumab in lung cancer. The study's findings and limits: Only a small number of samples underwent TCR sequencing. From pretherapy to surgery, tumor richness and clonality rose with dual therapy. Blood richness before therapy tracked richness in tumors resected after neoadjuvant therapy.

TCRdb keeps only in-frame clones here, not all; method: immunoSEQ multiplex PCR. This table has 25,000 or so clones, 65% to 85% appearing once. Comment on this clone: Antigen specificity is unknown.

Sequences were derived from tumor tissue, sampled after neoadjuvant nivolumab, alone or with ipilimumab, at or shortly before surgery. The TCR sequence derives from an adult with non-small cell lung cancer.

DNA for the CDR3: TGTGCCAGCAGTTGGGGGCTAGGGGGCAATTCACCCCTCCACTTT. The encoded protein is CASSWGLGGNSPLHF. The gene calls are TRBV6-5 and TRBJ1-6; TRBD1 matches 7 bases. CDR3 length equals 15 residues. Losses at the gene ends were 4 bases for V and 7 bases for J; bases not matched to a gene: 7. Germline lookup yields CDR1 MNHEY and CDR2 SVGAGI.